The clone carrying this T cell receptor beta chain has more than one count but fewer than ten. A J-beta primer mix and a sample-barcoded 5' primer were used in a second PCR of roughly 7 to 12 cycles. TCRdb reanalysed the 5' RACE reads using MiXCR and keeps one entry per CDR3 protein. The top ten clones hold 10% to 15% of a sample with 950,000 to 1,200,000 distinct CDR3 sequences, roughly two fifths of them seen once. The people who gave samples were healthy Caucasians from Russia, aged roughly 6 to 90. PBMCs were isolated at a quantity of at least 7 million per sample. The data derive from a study of blood T cells in healthy people across ages. V was pared by 0 bases and J by 5 bases, with 10 bases between. This CDR3 region has 14 residues. Germline V lookup: CDR1 LGHDT, CDR2 YNNKEL (reference sequence).

This receptor was identified in a young man in good health. The sample comprised blood. The chain joins TRBV3-1 to TRBJ2-5, with unresolved D. This CDR3 reads CASSQDRSVETQYF. The CDR3 DNA reads TGTGCCAGCAGCCAAGATAGGAGCGTGGAGACCCAGTACTTC.